Following are 10 T cell receptor beta chains from one sample sequenced in a study of CD8 T cells in Susac syndrome. The RNA, about 0.45 to 1 ug, was put through reverse transcription using random hexamers. MiXCR was run by TCRdb on the immunoSEQ multiplex PCR reads, yielding one entry per CDR3 protein. This table holds 100,000 to 150,000 distinct CDR3 sequences, roughly 96% found once. Sequencing was performed on CD4+ T cells from PBMCs. Receptors were obtained from a human donor in good health.

This clonotype was detected only once. The chain has TRBV7-9 and TRBJ2-2; the D is unclear. The ends were cut back, 4 bases at V and 8 bases at J, with 5 bases in the middle. CDR3 length: 11 amino acids. Germline V gives CDR1 SEHNR, CDR2 FQNEAQ (reference sequence). Written as DNA, the CDR3 is TGTGCCAGCAGCTCCAGTGGGGAGCTGTTTTTT. It encodes CASSSSGELFF. Full variable domain (rest looked up from reference TRBV7-9 and TRBJ2-2): DTGVSQNPRHKITKRGQNVTFRCDPISEHNRLYWYRQTLGQGPEFLTYFQNEAQLEKSRLLSDRFSAERPKGSFSTLEIQRTEQGDSAMYLCASSSSGELFFGEGSRLTVL.

The table lists this clonotype with a few counts. The chain uses TRBV27 and TRBJ2-7; 13 nucleotides agree with TRBD2. The CDR3 has 15 amino acids. Germline V CDR1 and CDR2: MNHEY, SMNVEV (reference sequence). Trimming removed 6 bases from V and 6 bases from J; junction bases left unmatched: 8. CDR3 sequence reads: CASRDTSGRALEQYF. In DNA form, the CDR3 reads TGTGCCAGCAGGGATACTAGCGGGAGGGCCCTCGAGCAGTACTTC.

This chain links TRBV19 with TRBJ2-5, with unresolved D. V was clipped by 8 bases and J by 0 bases, with 4 bases between them. Germline loops: CDR1 LNHDA, CDR2 SQIVND (reference sequence). The CDR3 runs 11 residues. CDR3: CASLDQETQYF. The CDR3, as DNA: TGTGCCAGTCTTGACCAAGAGACCCAGTACTTC.

This sequence joins TRBV6-5 and TRBJ2-7; 13 bases agree with TRBD2. Trimming at V came to 7 bases and at J to 5 bases, leaving 5 bases not matched to a gene. CDR1 is MNHEY, CDR2 SVGAGI, per germline. The CDR3 is made up of 14 amino acids. CDR3 bases: TGTGCCAGCAAATTAGGACTAGCGGGAGACGAGCAGTACTTC. As protein: CASKLGLAGDEQYF.

The chain is built from TRBV5-6 and TRBJ2-3, with 10 bases fitting TRBD1. Germline V gene data show CDR1 as SGHDT and CDR2 as YYEEEE. The V and J ends lost 7 bases and 2 bases, in that order; junction bases with no gene match: 4. CDR3 size: 14 residues. Here the CDR3 DNA reads TGTGCCAGCGGGACAGGGGCTTCCACAGATACGCAGTATTTT. Translated: CASGTGASTDTQYF.

This chain joins TRBV7-9 and TRBJ2-1; 7 positions match TRBD2. V lost 5 bases and J lost 8; bases outside the gene matches: 12. This CDR3 comprises 15 residues. Germline CDR1 is SEHNR and CDR2 is FQNEAQ (reference sequence). The CDR3 is CASSQTSLHSDEQFF. The CDR3 coding sequence is TGTGCCAGCAGCCAGACTAGCCTCCACTCCGATGAGCAGTTCTTC.

The chain combines TRBV3-1 with TRBJ2-5; D is uncertain. Trimming left V 3 bases short and J 6 bases short, with 5 bases between. The length of the CDR3 is 11 residues. Germline-derived CDR1 and CDR2 are LGHDT and YNNKEL (reference sequence). The CDR3: CASSHSQTQYF. The CDR3 nucleotides are TGTGCCAGCAGCCATTCTCAGACCCAGTACTTC.

This clonotype was observed a few times. The gene calls are TRBV29-1 and TRBJ2-7, with unresolved D. The CDR3 totals 12 residues. Germline loops: CDR1 SQVTM, CDR2 ANQGSEA. With 1 base removed from V and 7 bases from J, the gap between germline ends came to 11 bases. The CDR3 DNA sequence: TGCAGCGTTGAAGGCTTAGTGGGGGAGCAGTACTTC. It codes for CSVEGLVGEQYF.

The chain is built from TRBV2 and TRBJ2-2; weak D call: TRBD2 (5 bases). This CDR3 has 14 amino acids. V dropped 3 bases and J dropped 6 bases, with 11 bases sitting between them. CDR1 is SNHLY, CDR2 FYNNEI, per germline. CDR3 nucleotide sequence: TGTGCCAGCAGTGACCGGACTGGCGCCGGGGAGCTGTTTTTT. This encodes CASSDRTGAGELFF. The variable domain in full, completed from reference TRBV2 and TRBJ2-2, reads EPEVTQTPSHQVTQMGQEVILRCVPISNHLYFYWYRQILGQKVEFLVSFYNNEISEKSEIFDDQFSVERPDGSNFTLKIRSTKLEDSAMYFCASSDRTGAGELFFGEGSRLTVL.

This chain links TRBV18 with TRBJ2-5, with D unclear. The V gene lost 5 bases and the J gene lost 4 bases, with 5 bases spanning the gap. CDR3 length: 11 amino acids. Per germline, CDR1 KGHSH and CDR2 LQKENI. CDR3 protein: CASSGRETQYF. The CDR3 coding sequence is TGTGCCAGCTCAGGGCGAGAGACCCAGTACTTC. The full variable domain, in which reference TRBV18 and TRBJ2-5 provide the parts outside the CDR3, is NAGVMQNPRHLVRRRGQEARLRCSPMKGHSHVYWYRQLPEEGLKFMVYLQKENIIDESGMPKERFSAEFPKEGPSILRIQQVVRGDSAAYFCASSGRETQYFGPGTRLLVL.